The present TCR beta chain was sequenced within a study of blood T cell repertoires in COVID-19 (dated by TCRdb to the early 2020s). About the full investigation: Samples covering the acute and convalescent phases of COVID-19 were provided by collaborators in the United States, Italy and Spain. The prospective study material was composed of cDNA or gDNA derived from T cells, B-cell-depleted T cells, or PBMCs. Deeply sampled blood TCRbeta repertoires from subjects exposed to, actively infected with, or recovered from COVID-19 were included in the dataset. The repertoires were released in a freely available public database intended as a resource for research on the immune response to SARS-CoV-2. The samples were drawn from the first 160 participants of the ongoing ImmuneRACE study and from 1,254 subjects provided by 6 global collaborators. The sample metadata nearly always contained a de-identified subject ID, COVID-19 status, age in years and sex. Where HLA class I and class II types were available, the types were taken from metadata supplied by the sample provider, not from assay-based typing.

The collaborating institutions used their own protocols to collect whole blood in K2EDTA tubes. For TCRbeta analysis, collaborator samples were shipped as frozen whole blood, as isolated PBMCs, or as DNA extracted from either sample type. CDR1 and CDR2 were assigned from the germline V gene as MNHEY and SVGAGI. Including the terminal cysteine and phenylalanine, the CDR3 comprises 14 residues. Only the CDR3 part of the read is kept: 42 bases, read in frame from the first base. At the junction V is shortened by 5 bases and J by 2 bases; bases outside the gene matches: 6. Broader findings and caveats from the paper: Clinical and demographic metadata were provided uncurated, with the amount varying by source and participant.

The immunoSEQ Assay, a bias-controlled multiplex PCR, was used to amplify TCRbeta CDR3 regions from genomic DNA. Regarding the original processing steps: Nucleated cell counts per sample were estimated from amplification of reference gene primers within the assay. To quantify the absolute abundance of each unique TCRbeta CDR3 rearrangement, sequence reads were collapsed and filtered. For each sample, productive Simpson clonality was calculated as the square root of Simpson's diversity index over productive rearrangements. Entries here come from immuneACCESS through TCRdb and include only in-frame sequences with V and J called. Some clones fail to appear in such tables; in the studies checked, an unresolved V gene covers under half of the shortfall, and the cause of the remainder is unknown. The V and J calls and clone size were taken over from that table, and D and trimming were inferred from the DNA. The sample table contains 200,000 to 300,000 clones; only one count was recorded for around 83% of them. The ten largest clones take up roughly a tenth of the sample.

Only one count was recorded for this clone. Its antigen has not been determined. No much larger clonotype is one base removed from it; base qualities were not supplied. This clonotype was sampled from a woman aged 80 or over with acute or convalescent COVID-19. The chain was built from TRBV6-5 and TRBJ2-7; TRBD2 lines up with 7 middle nucleotides. Sequencing was done on a sample of peripheral blood. The DNA is TGTGCCAGCAGTCGCGTTCGGGGGGCCTACGAGCAGTACTTC. It codes for CASSRVRGAYEQYF.